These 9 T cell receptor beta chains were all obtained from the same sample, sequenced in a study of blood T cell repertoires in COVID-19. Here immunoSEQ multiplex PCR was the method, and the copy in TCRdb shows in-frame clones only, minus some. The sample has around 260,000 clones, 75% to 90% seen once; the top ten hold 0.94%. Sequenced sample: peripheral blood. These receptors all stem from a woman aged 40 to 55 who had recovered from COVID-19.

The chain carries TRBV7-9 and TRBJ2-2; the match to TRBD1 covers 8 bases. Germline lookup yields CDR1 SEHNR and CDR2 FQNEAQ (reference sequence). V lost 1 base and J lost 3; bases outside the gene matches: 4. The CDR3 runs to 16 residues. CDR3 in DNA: TGTGCCAGCAGCTTAGGGCAGGGGGCGTACACCGGGGAGCTGTTTTTT. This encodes CASSLGQGAYTGELFF.

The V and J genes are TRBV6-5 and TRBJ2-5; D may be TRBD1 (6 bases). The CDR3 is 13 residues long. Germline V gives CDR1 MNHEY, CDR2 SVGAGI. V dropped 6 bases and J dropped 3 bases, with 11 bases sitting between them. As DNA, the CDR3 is TGTGCCAGCAGCGGGACACCAAAAGAGACCCAGTACTTC. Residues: CASSGTPKETQYF.

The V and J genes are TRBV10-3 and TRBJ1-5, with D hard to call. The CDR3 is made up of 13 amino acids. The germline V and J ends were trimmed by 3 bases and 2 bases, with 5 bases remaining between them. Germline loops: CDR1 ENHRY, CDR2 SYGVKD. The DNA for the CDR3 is TGTGCCATCAGTGACCCCGGCAATCAGCCCCAGCATTTT. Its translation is CAISDPGNQPQHF.

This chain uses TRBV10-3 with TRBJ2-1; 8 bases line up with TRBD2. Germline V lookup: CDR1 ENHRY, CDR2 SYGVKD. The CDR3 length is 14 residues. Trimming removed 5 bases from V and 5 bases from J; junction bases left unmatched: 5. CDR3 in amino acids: CAISRGGGNNEQFF. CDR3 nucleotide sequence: TGTGCCATCAGTCGCGGCGGGGGGAACAATGAGCAGTTCTTC.

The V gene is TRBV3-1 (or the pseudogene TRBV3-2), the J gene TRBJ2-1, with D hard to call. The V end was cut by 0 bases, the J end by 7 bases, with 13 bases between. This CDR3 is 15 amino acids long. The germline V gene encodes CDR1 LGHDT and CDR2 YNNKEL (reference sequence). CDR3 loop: CASSQDSSEWNEQFF. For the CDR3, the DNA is TGTGCCAGCAGCCAAGATAGCTCCGAGTGGAATGAGCAGTTCTTC.

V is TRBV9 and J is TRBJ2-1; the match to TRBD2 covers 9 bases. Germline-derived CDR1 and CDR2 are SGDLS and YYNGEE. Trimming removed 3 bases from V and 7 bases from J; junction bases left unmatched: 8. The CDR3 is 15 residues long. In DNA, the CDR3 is TGTGCCAGCAGCGAGAGACTAGCGGAGACAAATGAGCAGTTCTTC. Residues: CASSERLAETNEQFF.

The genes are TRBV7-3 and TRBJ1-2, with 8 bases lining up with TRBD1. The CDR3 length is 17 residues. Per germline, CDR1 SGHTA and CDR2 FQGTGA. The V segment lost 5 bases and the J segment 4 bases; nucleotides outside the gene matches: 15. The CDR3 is CASSPGGGLDKSYGYTF. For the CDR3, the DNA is TGTGCCAGCAGCCCAGGGGGCGGCCTCGATAAGTCCTATGGCTACACCTTC.

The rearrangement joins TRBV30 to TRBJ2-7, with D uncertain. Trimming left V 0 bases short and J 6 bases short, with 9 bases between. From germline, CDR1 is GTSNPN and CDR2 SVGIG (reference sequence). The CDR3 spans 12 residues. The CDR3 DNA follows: TGTGCCTGGAGTGTACTCCACGGCGAGCAGTACTTC. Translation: CAWSVLHGEQYF.

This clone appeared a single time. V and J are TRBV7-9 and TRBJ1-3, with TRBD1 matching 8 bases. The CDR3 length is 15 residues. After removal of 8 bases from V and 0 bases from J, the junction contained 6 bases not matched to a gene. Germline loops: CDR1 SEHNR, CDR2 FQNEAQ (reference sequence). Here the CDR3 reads CASGGTGLSGNTIYF. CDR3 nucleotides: TGTGCCAGCGGAGGGACAGGTCTCTCTGGAAACACCATATATTTT.